The 13 T cell receptor beta chains listed next were all sequenced from one sample in a study of control samples from healthy donors and cancer patients. Assay: immunoSEQ multiplex PCR; the TCRdb copy retains only in-frame clones and omits some. The profile shows some 130,000 clones, about 93% of them singletons. Material: blood. These receptor sequences come from a man aged 35 to 55 in good health.

The rearrangement joins TRBV5-1 to TRBJ1-1; unclear D gene. The germline V gene encodes CDR1 SGHRS and CDR2 YFSETQ. The CDR3 covers 14 residues. V dropped 4 bases and J dropped 6 bases, with 16 bases sitting between them. CDR3 coding DNA: TGCGCCAGCAGCCCGCGAGGAGGGAGACCTGAAGCTTTCTTT. Encoded protein: CASSPRGGRPEAFF.

Here the CDR3 reads CASTRAERGEAFF. CDR3 nucleotides: TGTGCCAGTACTCGCGCAGAACGAGGTGAAGCTTTCTTT. The chain joins TRBV19 to TRBJ1-1; D ambiguous. Germline V gene data show CDR1 as LNHDA and CDR2 as SQIVND (reference sequence). V lost 7 bases and J lost 7, with 16 bases in between. The length of the CDR3 is 13 residues.

The V call is TRBV6-5, the J call TRBJ2-3; 7 nucleotides match TRBD2. V lost 4 bases, J lost 3 bases, and 7 bases stayed unmatched. The CDR3 length is 15 residues. The germline V gene has CDR1 MNHEY and CDR2 SVGAGI. Written as DNA, the CDR3 is TGTGCCAGCAGTTCAGCGGGGTTGTGGACAGATACGCAGTATTTT. This gives the protein CASSSAGLWTDTQYF.

The chain combines TRBV7-2 with TRBJ2-1; D uncertain. Deletions cut 3 bases from V and 3 bases from J, with 12 bases between. The germline CDR1 and CDR2 sequences are SGHTA and FQGNSA. The CDR3 sequence is 15 residues long. This CDR3 reads CASSFSPLNYNEQFF. The DNA of the CDR3 is TGTGCCAGCAGCTTCTCCCCTCTTAACTACAATGAGCAGTTCTTC.

The V gene is TRBV19, the J gene TRBJ1-2, with D possibly TRBD1 on 6 matching bases. The V end was cut by 4 bases, the J end by 6 bases, with 15 bases between. This CDR3 is built from 14 residues. The germline V gene has CDR1 LNHDA and CDR2 SQIVND (reference sequence). CDR3 amino acids: CASSTPGTRDGYTF. CDR3 in DNA: TGTGCCAGTAGTACTCCCGGGACAAGGGATGGCTACACCTTC.

In its sample, this clone was seen once. CDR3 amino acids: CASSPTRFPDTQYF. The CDR3 DNA sequence: TGTGCCAGCAGTCCGACACGGTTCCCAGATACGCAGTATTTT. The chain employs TRBV6-6 and TRBJ2-3; D gene ambiguous. CDR3 size: 14 residues. The V gene lost 5 bases and the J gene lost 4 bases, with 13 bases spanning the gap. Germline V lookup: CDR1 MNHNY, CDR2 SVGAGI (reference sequence).

V and J are TRBV2 and TRBJ2-3; D is perhaps TRBD2 (7 bases). Germline V gene lookup returns CDR1 SNHLY and CDR2 FYNNEI. The V gene lost 2 bases and the J gene lost 1 base, with 16 bases spanning the gap. CDR3 size: 17 residues. The CDR3 sequence: CASSEMGGGGRTDTQYF. The CDR3 bases are TGTGCCAGCAGTGAAATGGGGGGCGGGGGCCGCACAGATACGCAGTATTTT. Full variable domain (missing parts from reference TRBV2 and TRBJ2-3): EPEVTQTPSHQVTQMGQEVILRCVPISNHLYFYWYRQILGQKVEFLVSFYNNEISEKSEIFDDQFSVERPDGSNFTLKIRSTKLEDSAMYFCASSEMGGGGRTDTQYFGPGTRLTVL.

The chain joins TRBV5-1 to TRBJ1-1; TRBD1 is a possible D gene (5 bases). The CDR3 extends over 15 amino acids. From germline, CDR1 is SGHRS and CDR2 YFSETQ. V was shortened by 1 base and J by 4 bases, with 14 bases between the two germline ends. CDR3 loop: CASSLPGKEGTEAFF. The CDR3 bases are TGCGCCAGCAGCTTGCCAGGGAAGGAAGGCACTGAAGCTTTCTTT.

In DNA, the CDR3 is TGCAGTGCAAGTAAGACTAGTCCCGAGACCCAGTACTTC. Translating it yields CSASKTSPETQYF. The gene calls are TRBV20-1 and TRBJ2-5; possibly TRBD2 for D (6 bases). The CDR3 spans 13 residues. V lost 6 bases, J lost 5 bases, and 16 bases lay in between. Germline CDR1 is DFQATT and CDR2 is SNEGSKA (reference sequence).

The V call is TRBV24-1, the J call TRBJ2-3; maybe TRBD1 (6 bases). The CDR3 loop spans 15 amino acids. Trimming left V 2 bases short and J 2 bases short, with 10 bases between. Germline V gives CDR1 KGHDR, CDR2 SFDVKD. This CDR3 reads CATSDSRDNTDTQYF. The CDR3 bases are TGTGCCACCAGTGATTCCCGGGACAACACAGATACGCAGTATTTT.

J is TRBJ1-1 and V is TRBV6-5, with no clear D. The ends were cut back, 3 bases at V and 1 base at J, with 9 bases in the middle. CDR1 is MNHEY, CDR2 SVGAGI, per germline. This CDR3 has 14 residues. The CDR3 bases are TGTGCCAGCAGTTATAGTCGACAGAACACTGAAGCTTTCTTT. Encoded protein: CASSYSRQNTEAFF.

V usage is TRBV30 and J usage is TRBJ1-5; 7 positions match TRBD1. Germline trimming cut 5 bases from V and 2 bases from J; bases unmatched to any gene: 9. Per germline, CDR1 GTSNPN and CDR2 SVGIG (reference sequence). CDR3 size: 15 residues. In nucleotides, the CDR3 is TGTGCCTGGTCGCCGCACAGGGGTGGCAATCAGCCCCAGCATTTT. Translating it yields CAWSPHRGGNQPQHF.

The gene calls are TRBV5-1 and TRBJ2-1; D might be TRBD2 (6 bases). Germline CDR1 is SGHRS and CDR2 is YFSETQ. Trimming took off 4 bases at V and 5 bases at J, with 16 bases between the two ends. The CDR3 runs 15 residues. The CDR3 region is CASSPVGGAHNEQFF. The DNA of the CDR3 is TGCGCCAGCAGCCCGGTCGGCGGGGCCCACAATGAGCAGTTCTTC.